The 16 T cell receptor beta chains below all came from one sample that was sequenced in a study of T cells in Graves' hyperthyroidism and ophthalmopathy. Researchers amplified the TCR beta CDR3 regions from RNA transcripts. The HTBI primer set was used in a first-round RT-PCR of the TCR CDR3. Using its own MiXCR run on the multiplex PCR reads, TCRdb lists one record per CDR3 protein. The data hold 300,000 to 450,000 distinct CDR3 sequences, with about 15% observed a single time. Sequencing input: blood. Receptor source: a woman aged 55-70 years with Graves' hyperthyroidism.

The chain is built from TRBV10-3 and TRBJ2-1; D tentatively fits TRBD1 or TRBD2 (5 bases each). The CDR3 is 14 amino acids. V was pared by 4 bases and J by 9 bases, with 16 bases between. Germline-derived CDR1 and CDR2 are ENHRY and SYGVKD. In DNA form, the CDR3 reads TGTGCCATCAGTGTGGGACCAAGCGGCGGTGAGCAGTTCTTC. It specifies CAISVGPSGGEQFF.

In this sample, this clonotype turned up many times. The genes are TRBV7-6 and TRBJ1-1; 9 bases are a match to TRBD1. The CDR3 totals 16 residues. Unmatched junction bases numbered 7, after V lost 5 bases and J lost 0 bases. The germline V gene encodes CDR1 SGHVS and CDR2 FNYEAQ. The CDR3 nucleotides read TGTGCCAGCAGCCCTGGACAGGGGAGCTTGAACACTGAAGCTTTCTTT. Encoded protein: CASSPGQGSLNTEAFF. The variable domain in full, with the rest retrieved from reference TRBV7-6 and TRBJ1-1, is GAGVSQSPRYKVTKRGQDVALRCDPISGHVSLYWYRQALGQGPEFLTYFNYEAQQDKSGLPNDRFSAERPEGSISTLTIQRTEQRDSAMYRCASSPGQGSLNTEAFFGQGTRLTVV.

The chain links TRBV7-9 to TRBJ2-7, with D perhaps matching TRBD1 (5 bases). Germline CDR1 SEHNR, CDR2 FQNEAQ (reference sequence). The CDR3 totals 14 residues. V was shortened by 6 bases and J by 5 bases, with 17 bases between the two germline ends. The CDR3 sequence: CASSSQGLQDEQYF. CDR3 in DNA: TGTGCCAGCAGTTCCCAGGGCCTCCAAGACGAGCAGTACTTC.

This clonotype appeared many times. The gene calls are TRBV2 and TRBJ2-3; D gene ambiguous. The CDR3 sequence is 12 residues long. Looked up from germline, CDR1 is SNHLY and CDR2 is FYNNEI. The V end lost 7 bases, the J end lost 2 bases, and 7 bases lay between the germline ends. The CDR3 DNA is TGTGCCAGCAAGTTTTACACAGATACGCAGTATTTT. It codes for CASKFYTDTQYF.

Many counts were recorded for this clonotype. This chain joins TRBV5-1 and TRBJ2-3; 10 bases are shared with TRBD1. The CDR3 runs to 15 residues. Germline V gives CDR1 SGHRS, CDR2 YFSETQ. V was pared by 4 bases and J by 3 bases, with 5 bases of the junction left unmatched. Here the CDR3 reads CASSNRDRGTDTQYF. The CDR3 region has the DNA TGCGCCAGCAGCAACCGGGACAGGGGTACAGATACGCAGTATTTT.

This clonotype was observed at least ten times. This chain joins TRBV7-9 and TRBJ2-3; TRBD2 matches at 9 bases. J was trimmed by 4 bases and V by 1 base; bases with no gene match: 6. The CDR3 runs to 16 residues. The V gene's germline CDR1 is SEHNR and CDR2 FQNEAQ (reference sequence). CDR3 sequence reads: CASSLEAGGPPDTQYF. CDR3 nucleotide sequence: TGTGCCAGCAGCTTAGAGGCGGGAGGGCCCCCAGATACGCAGTATTTT.

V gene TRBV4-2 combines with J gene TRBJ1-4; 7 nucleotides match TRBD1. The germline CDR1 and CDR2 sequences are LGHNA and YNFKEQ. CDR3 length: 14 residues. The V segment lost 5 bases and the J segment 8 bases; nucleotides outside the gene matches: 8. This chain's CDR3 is CASSETGDGEKLFF. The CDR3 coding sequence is TGTGCCAGCAGCGAAACAGGGGATGGCGAAAAACTGTTTTTT.

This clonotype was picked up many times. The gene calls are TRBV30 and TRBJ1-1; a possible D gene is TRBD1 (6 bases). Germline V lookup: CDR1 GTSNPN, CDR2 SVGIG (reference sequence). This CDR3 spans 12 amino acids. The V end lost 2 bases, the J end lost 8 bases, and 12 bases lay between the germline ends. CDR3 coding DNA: TGTGCCTGGAGTCCCGGTACAGGGGAAGCTTTCTTT. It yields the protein CAWSPGTGEAFF.

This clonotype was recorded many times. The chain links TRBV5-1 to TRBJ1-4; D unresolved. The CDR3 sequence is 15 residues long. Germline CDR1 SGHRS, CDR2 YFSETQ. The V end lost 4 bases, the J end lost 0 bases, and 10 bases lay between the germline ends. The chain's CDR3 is CASSRPEATNEKLFF. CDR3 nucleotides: TGCGCCAGCAGCCGCCCGGAAGCAACTAATGAAAAACTGTTTTTT.

The CDR3 DNA follows: TGTGCCAGCAGTCTGACTAGCGGGAGGTTTGTCAATGAGCAGTTCTTC. This gives the protein CASSLTSGRFVNEQFF. This chain links TRBV6-2 or TRBV6-3 with TRBJ2-1; 13 bases line up with TRBD2. V shed 5 bases, J shed 6 bases, and the junction held 7 bases outside the gene matches. CDR1 is MNHEY, CDR2 SVGEGT, per germline. The CDR3 contains 16 residues.

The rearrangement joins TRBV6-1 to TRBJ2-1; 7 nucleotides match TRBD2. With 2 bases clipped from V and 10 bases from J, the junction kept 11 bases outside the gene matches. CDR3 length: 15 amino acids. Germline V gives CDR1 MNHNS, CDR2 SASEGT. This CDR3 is CASSELAVGGREQFF. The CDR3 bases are TGTGCCAGCAGTGAACTAGCGGTAGGTGGACGGGAGCAGTTCTTC.

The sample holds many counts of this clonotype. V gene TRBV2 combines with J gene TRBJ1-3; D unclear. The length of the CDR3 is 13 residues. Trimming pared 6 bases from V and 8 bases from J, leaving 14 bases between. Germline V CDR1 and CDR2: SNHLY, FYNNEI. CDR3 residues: CASSELLLDTIYF. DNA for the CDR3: TGTGCCAGCAGCGAACTCCTACTGGACACCATATATTTT.

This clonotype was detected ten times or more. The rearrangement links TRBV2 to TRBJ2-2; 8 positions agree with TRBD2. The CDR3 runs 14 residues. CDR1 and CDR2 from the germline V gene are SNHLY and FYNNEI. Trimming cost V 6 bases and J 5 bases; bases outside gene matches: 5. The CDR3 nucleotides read TGTGCCAGCAGACGGCTAGCGGGTACCGGGGAGCTGTTTTTT. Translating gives CASRRLAGTGELFF.

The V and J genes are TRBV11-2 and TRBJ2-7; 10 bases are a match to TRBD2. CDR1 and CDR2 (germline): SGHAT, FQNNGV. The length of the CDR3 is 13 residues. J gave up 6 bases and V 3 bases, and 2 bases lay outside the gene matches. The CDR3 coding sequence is TGTGCCAGCAGCTTCTTAGCGGGAGGCGAGCAGTACTTC. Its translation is CASSFLAGGEQYF.

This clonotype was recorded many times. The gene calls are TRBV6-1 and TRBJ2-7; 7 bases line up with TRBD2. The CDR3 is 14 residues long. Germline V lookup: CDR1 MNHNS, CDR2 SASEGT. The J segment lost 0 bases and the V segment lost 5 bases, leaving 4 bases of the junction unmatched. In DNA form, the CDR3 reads TGTGCCAGCAGTCGCGGGAGTTACTCCTACGAGCAGTACTTC. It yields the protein CASSRGSYSYEQYF.

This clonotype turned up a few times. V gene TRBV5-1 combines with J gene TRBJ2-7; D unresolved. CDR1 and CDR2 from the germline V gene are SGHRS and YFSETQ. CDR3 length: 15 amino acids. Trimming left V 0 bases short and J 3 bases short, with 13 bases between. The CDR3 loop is CASSLVPGSYYEQYF. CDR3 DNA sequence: TGCGCCAGCAGCTTGGTTCCGGGCTCCTACTACGAGCAGTACTTC.